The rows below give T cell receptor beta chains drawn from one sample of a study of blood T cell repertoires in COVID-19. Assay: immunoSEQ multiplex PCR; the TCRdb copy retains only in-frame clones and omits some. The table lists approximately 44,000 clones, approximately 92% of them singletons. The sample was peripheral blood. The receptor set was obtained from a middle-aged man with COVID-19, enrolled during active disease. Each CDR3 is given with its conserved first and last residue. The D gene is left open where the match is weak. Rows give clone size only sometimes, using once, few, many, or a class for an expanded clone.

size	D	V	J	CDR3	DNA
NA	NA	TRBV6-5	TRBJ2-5	CASSRDPGQETQYF	TGTGCCAGCAGTCGAGACCCGGGGCAAGAGACCCAGTACTTC
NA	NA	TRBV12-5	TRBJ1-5	CASGPYLTENQPQHF	TGTGCTAGTGGTCCTTACCTTACGGAGAATCAGCCCCAGCATTTT
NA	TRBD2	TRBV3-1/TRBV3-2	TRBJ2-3	CASRPSGPADTQYF	TGTGCCAGCAGGCCTAGCGGGCCGGCGGATACGCAGTATTTT
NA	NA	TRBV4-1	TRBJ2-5	CASSLSWGRGQETQYF	TGCGCCAGCAGCCTTTCATGGGGCAGGGGCCAAGAGACCCAGTACTTC
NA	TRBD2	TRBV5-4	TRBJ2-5	CASSLSPSGQETQYF	TGTGCCAGCAGCTTGTCGCCTAGCGGTCAAGAGACCCAGTACTTC
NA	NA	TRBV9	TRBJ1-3	CASSVVAGVGGNTIYF	TGTGCCAGCAGCGTAGTAGCAGGGGTTGGTGGAAACACCATATATTTT
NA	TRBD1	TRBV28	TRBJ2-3	CASSSPPGTGTDTQYF	TGTGCCAGCAGCTCACCACCGGGGACAGGCACAGATACGCAGTATTTT
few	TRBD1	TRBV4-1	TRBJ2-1	CASSQGTGTEQFF	TGCGCCAGCAGCCAAGGGACAGGGACTGAGCAGTTCTTC
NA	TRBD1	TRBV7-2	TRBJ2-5	CASLGTGGFGTQYF	TGTGCCAGCCTCGGGACAGGGGGATTTGGGACCCAGTACTTC
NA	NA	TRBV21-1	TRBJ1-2	CASSKGATRQGGNYGYTF	TGTGCCAGCAGCAAAGGGGCCACTCGACAGGGGGGCAACTATGGCTACACCTTC
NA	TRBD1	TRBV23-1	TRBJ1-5	CASFQTGGAHQPQHF	TGCGCCAGCTTCCAGACAGGGGGAGCCCATCAGCCCCAGCATTTT
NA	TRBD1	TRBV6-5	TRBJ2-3	CASSSGQGRTDTQYF	TGTGCCAGCAGTTCAGGACAGGGGCGCACAGATACGCAGTATTTT
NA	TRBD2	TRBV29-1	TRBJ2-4	CSVSSGRAGNIQYF	TGCAGCGTGTCTAGCGGGAGGGCCGGGAACATTCAGTACTTC
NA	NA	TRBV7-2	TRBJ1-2	CASSPRTPPDSYGYTF	TGTGCCAGCAGCCCCAGGACACCCCCTGACTCCTATGGCTACACCTTC
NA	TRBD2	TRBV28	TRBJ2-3	CASSYGLAASTDTQYF	TGTGCCAGCAGTTACGGACTAGCGGCTAGCACAGATACGCAGTATTTT
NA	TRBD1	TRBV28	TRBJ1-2	CASSLAGQSYGYTF	TGTGCCAGCAGTTTGGCGGGACAGAGCTATGGCTACACCTTC
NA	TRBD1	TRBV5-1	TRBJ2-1	CASSDGTGGYNEQFF	TGCGCCAGCAGCGATGGGACAGGGGGCTACAATGAGCAGTTCTTC
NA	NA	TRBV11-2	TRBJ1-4	CASSLSDEKLFF	TGTGCCAGCAGCTTATCTGATGAAAAACTGTTTTTT
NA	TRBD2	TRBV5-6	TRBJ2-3	CASSSGTSGSDTQYF	TGTGCCAGCAGCTCGGGGACTAGCGGGAGCGATACGCAGTATTTT
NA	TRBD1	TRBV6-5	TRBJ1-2	CASRGTVISGYTF	TGTGCCAGCCGCGGGACAGTCATCTCCGGCTACACCTTC
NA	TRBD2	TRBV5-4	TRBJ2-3	CASSLGGRTSGTSADTQYF	TGTGCCAGCAGCTTGGGGGGTAGGACTAGCGGGACGTCGGCAGATACGCAGTATTTT
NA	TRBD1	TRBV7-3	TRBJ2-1	CASSSATGSGEQFF	TGTGCCAGCAGCTCAGCGACAGGGAGCGGTGAGCAGTTCTTC
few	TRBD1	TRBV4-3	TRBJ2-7	CASSLSREQGWYEQYF	TGCGCCAGCAGCCTCTCCAGGGAACAGGGGTGGTACGAGCAGTACTTC
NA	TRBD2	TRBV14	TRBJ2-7	CASSPRSSGTSGNYYEQYF	TGTGCCAGCAGCCCTAGATCCTCCGGGACTAGCGGGAATTACTACGAGCAGTACTTC
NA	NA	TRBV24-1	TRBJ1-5	CATSDFSANQPQHF	TGTGCCACCAGTGATTTTTCCGCGAATCAGCCCCAGCATTTT
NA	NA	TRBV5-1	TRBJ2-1	CASSFGNFNEQFF	TGCGCCAGCAGCTTCGGGAATTTTAATGAGCAGTTCTTC
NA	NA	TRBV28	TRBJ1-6	CASSSPARGWSPLHF	TGTGCCAGCAGTTCCCCGGCCAGGGGATGGTCACCCCTCCACTTT
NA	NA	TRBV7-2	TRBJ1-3	CASSDSGNTIYF	TGTGCCAGCAGCGACAGTGGAAACACCATATATTTT
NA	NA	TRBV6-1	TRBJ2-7	CASSEGQFSYEQYF	TGTGCCAGCAGTGAAGGACAGTTTTCCTACGAGCAGTACTTC
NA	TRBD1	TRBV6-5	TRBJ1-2	CASSSPGQGDGYTF	TGTGCCAGCAGTAGTCCGGGACAGGGGGATGGCTACACCTTC
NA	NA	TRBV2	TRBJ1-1	CASSESGSSDTEAFF	TGTGCCAGCAGTGAGTCAGGGTCGAGCGACACTGAAGCTTTCTTT
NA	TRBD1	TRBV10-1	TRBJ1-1	CASSPDRMNTEAFF	TGCGCCAGCAGCCCGGACAGGATGAACACTGAAGCTTTCTTT
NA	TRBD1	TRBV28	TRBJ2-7	CASTSTGNYEQYF	TGTGCCAGCACATCGACAGGGAACTACGAGCAGTACTTC
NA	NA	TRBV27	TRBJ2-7	CASSLRQRVPYEQYF	TGTGCCAGCAGTTTAAGGCAGCGGGTCCCCTACGAGCAGTACTTC
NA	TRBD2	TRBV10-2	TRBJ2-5	CASGLAGEETQYF	TGCGCCAGCGGACTAGCGGGAGAAGAGACCCAGTACTTC
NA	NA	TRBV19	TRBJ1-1	CASSSPVREYTEAFF	TGTGCCAGTAGTTCCCCAGTGAGGGAGTACACTGAAGCTTTCTTT
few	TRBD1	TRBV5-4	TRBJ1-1	CASSRTVDRGRIEAFF	TGTGCCAGCAGCCGGACGGTAGACAGGGGGCGAATTGAAGCTTTCTTT
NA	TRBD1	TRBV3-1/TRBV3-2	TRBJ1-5	CASSQDRAGGRQPQHF	TGTGCCAGCAGCCAAGATCGGGCAGGGGGCCGTCAGCCCCAGCATTTT
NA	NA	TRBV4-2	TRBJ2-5	CASREGARETQYF	TGTGCCAGCAGGGAGGGCGCAAGGGAGACCCAGTACTTC
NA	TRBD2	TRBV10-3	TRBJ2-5	CAISDRTSGRAETQYF	TGTGCCATCAGTGACCGGACTAGCGGGAGGGCGGAGACCCAGTACTTC
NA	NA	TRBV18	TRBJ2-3	CASSPQRGTDTQYF	TGTGCCAGCTCACCACAGAGGGGGACAGATACGCAGTATTTT
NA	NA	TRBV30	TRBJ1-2	CAWTDGGYGYTF	TGTGCCTGGACCGATGGCGGCTATGGCTACACCTTC
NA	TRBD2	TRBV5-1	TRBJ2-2	CASSLVGPMGLANTGELFF	TGCGCCAGCAGCTTGGTCGGGCCAATGGGACTAGCGAACACCGGGGAGCTGTTTTTT
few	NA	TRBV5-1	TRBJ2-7	CASSYTGNEQYF	TGCGCCAGCAGCTACACAGGGAACGAGCAGTACTTC
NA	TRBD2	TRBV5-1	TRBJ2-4	CASSLELAGGPWAKNIQYF	TGCGCCAGCAGCTTGGAACTAGCGGGAGGGCCTTGGGCCAAAAACATTCAGTACTTC
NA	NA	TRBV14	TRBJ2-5	CASSQAEQGGKTQYF	TGTGCCAGCAGCCAAGCAGAGCAGGGAGGAAAGACCCAGTACTTC
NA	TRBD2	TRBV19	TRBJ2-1	CASKREVAYNEQFF	TGTGCCAGTAAGCGGGAGGTCGCCTACAATGAGCAGTTCTTC
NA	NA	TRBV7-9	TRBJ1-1	CASSLQNTEAFF	TGTGCCAGCAGCTTACAGAACACTGAAGCTTTCTTT
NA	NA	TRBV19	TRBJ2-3	CASSIGSGYASTDTQYF	TGTGCCAGTAGTATAGGTAGCGGATATGCTAGCACAGATACGCAGTATTTT
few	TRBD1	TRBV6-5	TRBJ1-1	CASTGTVNTEAFF	TGTGCCAGCACAGGGACAGTGAACACTGAAGCTTTCTTT
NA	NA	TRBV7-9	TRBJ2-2	CASSFPGSGELFF	TGTGCCAGCAGCTTCCCGGGTTCCGGGGAGCTGTTTTTT
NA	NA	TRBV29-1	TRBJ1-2	CSVTLSTDPFYGYTF	TGCAGCGTTACTCTTTCGACAGACCCCTTCTATGGCTACACCTTC
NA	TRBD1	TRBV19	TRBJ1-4	CASSMPFGGGEKLFF	TGTGCCAGTAGTATGCCGTTCGGAGGGGGCGAAAAACTGTTTTTT
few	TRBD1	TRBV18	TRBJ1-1	CASSTGGTEAFF	TGTGCCAGCTCGACAGGGGGCACTGAAGCTTTCTTT
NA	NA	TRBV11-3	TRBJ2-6	CASSQGGGANVLTF	TGTGCCAGCAGCCAGGGTGGTGGGGCCAACGTCCTGACTTTC
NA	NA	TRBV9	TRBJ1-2	CASSSRLSLGYTF	TGTGCCAGCAGCTCCCGACTCAGCCTTGGCTACACCTTC
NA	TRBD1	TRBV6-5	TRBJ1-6	CASSGQVDNSPLHF	TGTGCCAGCTCAGGACAGGTGGATAATTCACCCCTCCACTTT